Following are 28 T cell receptor beta chains from one sample sequenced in a study of blood T cells in healthy people across ages (dated by TCRdb to the mid-2010s). Preparation of the library involved 5' RACE. Sequencing was carried out with an Illumina HiSeq 2500. A second roughly 6 to 11 cycle PCR used a sample-barcoded 5' primer and a J-beta primer mix. TCRdb trimmed the raw reads at Q25, called clones with MiXCR and kept productive beta chains. Rows matching on CDR3 protein sequence are summarized as one entry with the most common DNA and genes. The sample profile shows around 1,500,000 distinct CDR3 sequences; 35% to 45% of them were found once. The top ten clones comprise 7% to 9.5% of the sample. Sample: blood. Source of these receptors: a woman between 18 and 29 years old in good health.

This clonotype was seen more than once but under ten times. This chain connects TRBV28 to TRBJ2-4; D possibly corresponds to TRBD1 (6 bases). Germline lookup yields CDR1 MDHEN and CDR2 SYDVKM. The CDR3 loop spans 14 amino acids. The V end was cut by 6 bases, the J end by 8 bases, with 17 bases between. In nucleotides, the CDR3 is TGTGCCAGCAGCGTTCGCCAGGGGCGTGACATTCAGTACTTC. This gives the protein CASSVRQGRDIQYF.

This clonotype appeared a few times. The genes are TRBV11-2 and TRBJ1-6; 11 nucleotides line up with TRBD1. The CDR3 sequence is 16 residues long. The J segment lost 16 bases and the V segment lost 5 bases, leaving 16 bases of the junction unmatched. Per the germline V gene, CDR1 is SGHAT and CDR2 is FQNNGV. CDR3 loop: CASSAVGTGGLSSLHF. CDR3 DNA: TGTGCCAGCAGCGCAGTCGGGACAGGGGGTTTGTCATCTCTCCACTTT.

This clonotype has more than one count but fewer than ten. The CDR3: CASSPQTSGGQLNEQFF. The CDR3 DNA follows: TGTGCCAGCAGTCCACAAACTAGCGGGGGGCAACTCAATGAGCAGTTCTTC. The chain recombines TRBV27 with TRBJ2-1; TRBD2 matches 12 bases. V was pared by 5 bases and J by 6 bases, with 11 bases of the junction left unmatched. This CDR3 contains 17 residues. Germline-derived CDR1 and CDR2 are MNHEY and SMNVEV (reference sequence).

This clonotype was picked up one time. V and J are TRBV5-1 and TRBJ2-3; 8 bases are a match to TRBD1. J lost 3 bases, V lost 0 bases, and 9 bases had no gene match. From germline, CDR1 is SGHRS and CDR2 YFSETQ. CDR3 size: 17 residues. CDR3 nucleotides: TGCGCCAGCAGCTTGGGGACAGGGTGCACGGGGACAGATACGCAGTATTTT. Translating gives CASSLGTGCTGTDTQYF. Variable domain in full (rest from reference TRBV5-1 and TRBJ2-3): KAGVTQTPRYLIKTRGQQVTLSCSPISGHRSVSWYQQTPGQGLQFLFEYFSETQRNKGNFPGRFSGRQFSNSRSEMNVSTLELGDSALYLCASSLGTGCTGTDTQYFGPGTRLTVL.

Concerning this clonotype itself: A junction end diverges from the germline sequence, so it may reflect a read error. CDR3 protein: CASSPEALAAGTGTQYF. CDR3 DNA sequence: TGCGCCAGCAGCCCGGAAGCCCTAGCGGCTGGCACAGGTACGCAGTATTTT. The chain is built from TRBV5-1 and TRBJ2-3; 7 bases fit TRBD2. This CDR3 has 17 amino acids. Germline loops: CDR1 SGHRS, CDR2 YFSETQ.

This clonotype was observed a handful of times. The rearrangement links TRBV6-1 to TRBJ2-1, with 8 bases that match TRBD2. This CDR3 is built from 17 residues. Germline V gene sequence: CDR1 MNHNS, CDR2 SASEGT. Unmatched junction bases numbered 16, after V lost 5 bases and J lost 7 bases. The CDR3: CASSTSAGGASFNEQFF. The CDR3 nucleotides read TGTGCCAGCAGTACCTCTGCCGGGGGGGCCTCATTTAATGAGCAGTTCTTC.

V and J are TRBV20-1 and TRBJ1-2; possibly TRBD1 for D (6 bases). V lost 0 bases and J 7 bases, leaving 15 bases between the germline ends. The CDR3 is 14 residues long. Germline CDR1 reads DFQATT; CDR2 reads SNEGSKA (reference sequence). The CDR3 region has the DNA TGCAGTGCTAGAGATCTGACAGGTGGAAGTGGCTACACCTTC. Its protein is CSARDLTGGSGYTF.

V and J are TRBV10-1 and TRBJ2-1, with unresolved D. Germline V gene lookup returns CDR1 WNHNN and CDR2 SYGVQD (reference sequence). This CDR3 spans 14 amino acids. V gave up 3 bases and J gave up 7 bases, with 13 bases separating them. The CDR3 sequence: CASSETKLGNEQFF. The CDR3 bases are TGCGCCAGCAGTGAAACCAAGCTGGGGAATGAGCAGTTCTTC.

This clonotype showed up just a few times. The chain links TRBV12-3 or TRBV12-4 to TRBJ2-5, with a possible D match to TRBD1 (6 bases). The CDR3 length is 15 residues. V was pared by 4 bases and J by 0 bases, with 12 bases between. The CDR3 protein is CASSSRTENQETQYF. In DNA form, the CDR3 reads TGTGCCAGCAGTTCGCGGACAGAGAACCAAGAGACCCAGTACTTC.

The J gene is TRBJ2-5, the V gene TRBV9; 7 bases line up with TRBD1. V trimming: 4 bases; J trimming: 9 bases; junction bases outside the gene matches: 12. There are 14 residues in the CDR3. Per germline, CDR1 SGDLS and CDR2 YYNGEE. This CDR3 reads CASSIEDRPTSQYF. The CDR3 nucleotides are TGTGCCAGCAGCATAGAGGACAGGCCCACGTCCCAGTACTTC.

The chain has TRBV30 and TRBJ1-2; D is perhaps TRBD1 (5 bases). CDR1 GTSNPN and CDR2 SVGIG come from the germline V gene (reference sequence). The CDR3 loop spans 13 amino acids. Trimming stripped 5 bases from V and 10 bases from J, with 20 bases between. CDR3 loop: CAWHDLQGVHYTF. In DNA, the CDR3 is TGTGCCTGGCATGATCTTCAGGGAGTCCACTACACCTTC.

This sequence joins TRBV12-3 or TRBV12-4 and TRBJ1-1; D not certain. The CDR3 is made up of 12 amino acids. V was cut by 9 bases and J by 2 bases, with 10 bases left in between. The CDR3 reads CASHEGNTEAFF. CDR3 sequence (DNA): TGTGCCAGTCATGAGGGTAACACTGAAGCTTTCTTT.

Concerning this clonotype itself: The junction and the germline gene differ at one end; a read error may be behind it. CDR3 sequence (DNA): TGCAGTGCTAAATATAGCGGGAGTGACGCCTACACTGAGCAGTTCTTC. It codes for CSAKYSGSDAYTEQFF. The chain joins TRBV20-1 to TRBJ2-1, with 9 bases fitting TRBD2. From germline, CDR1 is DFQATT and CDR2 SNEGSKA (reference sequence). The CDR3 is 16 residues long.

This clonotype occurred a few times. This chain links TRBV2 with TRBJ2-4, with 7 bases aligning to TRBD1. Per germline, CDR1 SNHLY and CDR2 FYNNEI. V was clipped by 6 bases and J by 6 bases; unmatched bases: 8. This CDR3 contains 14 residues. The DNA for the CDR3 is TGTGCCAGCAGCAACTCTGGGACAGCAAACATTCAGTACTTC. This translates into CASSNSGTANIQYF.

This sequence joins TRBV9 and TRBJ2-7, with D maybe TRBD1 (5 bases). The J call may be faulty, since TRBJ2-5 better matches the DNA end. Germline-derived CDR1 and CDR2 are SGDLS and YYNGEE. The CDR3 spans 15 residues. The CDR3 DNA is TGTGCCAGCAGCGCAGCACAGGATAGGGGAGAGACCCAGTACTTC. This codes for CASSAAQDRGETQYF.

This clonotype has more than one count but fewer than ten. This chain uses TRBV29-1 with TRBJ1-5, with D tentatively TRBD1 (5 bases). Trimming stripped 4 bases from V and 7 bases from J, with 17 bases between. This CDR3 region has 14 residues. Germline-derived CDR1 and CDR2 are SQVTM and ANQGSEA. CDR3 in DNA: TGCAGCGTTGCCCCGGGGGGGGATGGCCAGCCCCAGCATTTT. It yields the protein CSVAPGGDGQPQHF.

The chain recombines TRBV12-3 or TRBV12-4 with TRBJ2-7; a possible D gene is TRBD1 (6 bases). This CDR3 is built from 14 residues. Trimming took off 7 bases at V and 2 bases at J, with 15 bases between the two ends. The CDR3 DNA sequence: TGTGCCAGCACCGTCGACAGGAGAACCTACGAGCAGTACTTC. This sequence encodes CASTVDRRTYEQYF.

The rearrangement joins TRBV20-1 to TRBJ2-7; 7 positions match TRBD1. Germline V gives CDR1 DFQATT, CDR2 SNEGSKA (reference sequence). The V segment lost 4 bases and the J segment 0 bases; nucleotides outside the gene matches: 6. This CDR3 is 14 amino acids long. Here the CDR3 DNA reads TGCAGTGCTACAGCCAGGGGGACCTCCTACGAGCAGTACTTC. It is translated as CSATARGTSYEQYF.

This clonotype was counted only a few times. V gene TRBV11-2 combines with J gene TRBJ2-3; tentatively, D is TRBD2 (6 bases). Germline V lookup: CDR1 SGHAT, CDR2 FQNNGV. V dropped 2 bases and J dropped 5 bases, with 8 bases sitting between them. This CDR3 has 13 residues. The CDR3 is CASSLTSQDTQYF. The DNA of the CDR3 is TGTGCCAGCAGCTTAACTAGCCAAGATACGCAGTATTTT.

This chain joins TRBV9 and TRBJ1-5; TRBD1 is a possible D gene (6 bases). This CDR3 spans 15 amino acids. Trimming removed 4 bases from V and 0 bases from J, with 11 bases in between. The germline V gene encodes CDR1 SGDLS and CDR2 YYNGEE. CDR3 loop: CASSTTGLSNQPQHF. The CDR3, as DNA: TGTGCCAGCAGCACCACAGGGCTTAGCAATCAGCCCCAGCATTTT. The variable domain in full, with the rest retrieved from reference TRBV9 and TRBJ1-5, is DSGVTQTPKHLITATGQRVTLRCSPRSGDLSVYWYQQSLDQGLQFLIQYYNGEERAKGNILERFSAQQFPDLHSELNLSSLELGDSALYFCASSTTGLSNQPQHFGDGTRLSIL.

The genes are TRBV25-1 and TRBJ1-1, with D hard to call. Per germline, CDR1 MGHDK and CDR2 SYGVNS. CDR3 length: 14 amino acids. The V end was cut by 4 bases, the J end by 8 bases, with 17 bases between. CDR3 coding DNA: TGTGCCAGCAGTGTAAATCAACTGAGCTCCGAAGCTTTCTTT. As protein: CASSVNQLSSEAFF.

CDR3 loop: CASSQDGVPRETQYF. In nucleotides, the CDR3 is TGCGCCAGCAGCCAAGATGGGGTCCCGCGAGAGACCCAGTACTTC. V is TRBV4-1 and J is TRBJ2-5; no reliable D call. Germline CDR1 MGHRA, CDR2 YSYEKL. V lost 0 bases, J lost 4 bases, and 12 bases lay in between. This CDR3 is 15 amino acids long.

This clonotype was counted between two and nine times. V usage is TRBV28 and J usage is TRBJ2-3; 13 nucleotides agree with TRBD2. J lost 5 bases, V lost 8 bases, and 10 bases had no gene match. Germline loops: CDR1 MDHEN, CDR2 SYDVKM. The CDR3 spans 16 residues. CDR3 nucleotide sequence: TGTGCCAGCCAAACTCGACTAGCGGGGGGTGGAGATACGCAGTATTTT. It codes for CASQTRLAGGGDTQYF.

The chain has TRBV20-1 and TRBJ2-7; 15 nucleotides align to TRBD2. The CDR3 spans 16 residues. V lost 1 base to trimming and J lost 6 bases; unmatched junction nucleotides: 7. Germline V lookup: CDR1 DFQATT, CDR2 SNEGSKA (reference sequence). CDR3 amino acids: CSARVPGLAGGSEQYF. The CDR3 DNA reads as TGCAGTGCTAGAGTCCCGGGACTAGCGGGAGGATCCGAGCAGTACTTC.

This clonotype was observed many times. The V gene is TRBV25-1, the J gene TRBJ2-3; 7 nucleotides line up with TRBD2. The CDR3 has 15 residues. Germline values: CDR1 MGHDK, CDR2 SYGVNS. The trim removed 5 bases at V and 1 base at J, leaving 6 bases unmatched. The CDR3 region is CASSPPSGGTDTQYF. The CDR3 nucleotides read TGTGCCAGCAGTCCCCCGAGCGGGGGCACAGATACGCAGTATTTT.

Written as DNA, the CDR3 is TGCAGCGTTGAAGACCATGGCGCCGGGGAGCTGTTTTTT. It is translated as CSVEDHGAGELFF. The chain couples TRBV29-1 to TRBJ2-2; D gene ambiguous. Trimming shortened V by 0 bases and J by 6 bases, and 8 bases separated the two germline ends. This CDR3 spans 13 amino acids. Germline CDR1 is SQVTM and CDR2 is ANQGSEA.

The genes are TRBV5-1 and TRBJ2-3, with a weak D call TRBD2 (6 bases). The CDR3 totals 17 residues. V was trimmed by 0 bases and J by 4 bases, leaving 18 bases between them. Germline V gene data show CDR1 as SGHRS and CDR2 as YFSETQ. CDR3 sequence: CASSLARGDLNADTQYF. CDR3 coding DNA: TGCGCCAGCAGCTTGGCCCGCGGGGATCTAAATGCAGATACGCAGTATTTT. Full variable domain (remainder filled in from reference TRBV5-1 and TRBJ2-3): KAGVTQTPRYLIKTRGQQVTLSCSPISGHRSVSWYQQTPGQGLQFLFEYFSETQRNKGNFPGRFSGRQFSNSRSEMNVSTLELGDSALYLCASSLARGDLNADTQYFGPGTRLTVL.

V usage is TRBV9 and J usage is TRBJ1-4; 7 bases agree with TRBD1. The CDR3 is 14 residues long. Germline lookup yields CDR1 SGDLS and CDR2 YYNGEE. J lost 6 bases, V lost 3 bases, and 5 bases had no gene match. The CDR3 DNA reads TGTGCCAGCAGCGGACAGGGAAGCCATGAAAAACTGTTTTTT. As protein: CASSGQGSHEKLFF. The full variable domain, rest sourced from reference TRBV9 and TRBJ1-4, is DSGVTQTPKHLITATGQRVTLRCSPRSGDLSVYWYQQSLDQGLQFLIQYYNGEERAKGNILERFSAQQFPDLHSELNLSSLELGDSALYFCASSGQGSHEKLFFGSGTQLSVL.